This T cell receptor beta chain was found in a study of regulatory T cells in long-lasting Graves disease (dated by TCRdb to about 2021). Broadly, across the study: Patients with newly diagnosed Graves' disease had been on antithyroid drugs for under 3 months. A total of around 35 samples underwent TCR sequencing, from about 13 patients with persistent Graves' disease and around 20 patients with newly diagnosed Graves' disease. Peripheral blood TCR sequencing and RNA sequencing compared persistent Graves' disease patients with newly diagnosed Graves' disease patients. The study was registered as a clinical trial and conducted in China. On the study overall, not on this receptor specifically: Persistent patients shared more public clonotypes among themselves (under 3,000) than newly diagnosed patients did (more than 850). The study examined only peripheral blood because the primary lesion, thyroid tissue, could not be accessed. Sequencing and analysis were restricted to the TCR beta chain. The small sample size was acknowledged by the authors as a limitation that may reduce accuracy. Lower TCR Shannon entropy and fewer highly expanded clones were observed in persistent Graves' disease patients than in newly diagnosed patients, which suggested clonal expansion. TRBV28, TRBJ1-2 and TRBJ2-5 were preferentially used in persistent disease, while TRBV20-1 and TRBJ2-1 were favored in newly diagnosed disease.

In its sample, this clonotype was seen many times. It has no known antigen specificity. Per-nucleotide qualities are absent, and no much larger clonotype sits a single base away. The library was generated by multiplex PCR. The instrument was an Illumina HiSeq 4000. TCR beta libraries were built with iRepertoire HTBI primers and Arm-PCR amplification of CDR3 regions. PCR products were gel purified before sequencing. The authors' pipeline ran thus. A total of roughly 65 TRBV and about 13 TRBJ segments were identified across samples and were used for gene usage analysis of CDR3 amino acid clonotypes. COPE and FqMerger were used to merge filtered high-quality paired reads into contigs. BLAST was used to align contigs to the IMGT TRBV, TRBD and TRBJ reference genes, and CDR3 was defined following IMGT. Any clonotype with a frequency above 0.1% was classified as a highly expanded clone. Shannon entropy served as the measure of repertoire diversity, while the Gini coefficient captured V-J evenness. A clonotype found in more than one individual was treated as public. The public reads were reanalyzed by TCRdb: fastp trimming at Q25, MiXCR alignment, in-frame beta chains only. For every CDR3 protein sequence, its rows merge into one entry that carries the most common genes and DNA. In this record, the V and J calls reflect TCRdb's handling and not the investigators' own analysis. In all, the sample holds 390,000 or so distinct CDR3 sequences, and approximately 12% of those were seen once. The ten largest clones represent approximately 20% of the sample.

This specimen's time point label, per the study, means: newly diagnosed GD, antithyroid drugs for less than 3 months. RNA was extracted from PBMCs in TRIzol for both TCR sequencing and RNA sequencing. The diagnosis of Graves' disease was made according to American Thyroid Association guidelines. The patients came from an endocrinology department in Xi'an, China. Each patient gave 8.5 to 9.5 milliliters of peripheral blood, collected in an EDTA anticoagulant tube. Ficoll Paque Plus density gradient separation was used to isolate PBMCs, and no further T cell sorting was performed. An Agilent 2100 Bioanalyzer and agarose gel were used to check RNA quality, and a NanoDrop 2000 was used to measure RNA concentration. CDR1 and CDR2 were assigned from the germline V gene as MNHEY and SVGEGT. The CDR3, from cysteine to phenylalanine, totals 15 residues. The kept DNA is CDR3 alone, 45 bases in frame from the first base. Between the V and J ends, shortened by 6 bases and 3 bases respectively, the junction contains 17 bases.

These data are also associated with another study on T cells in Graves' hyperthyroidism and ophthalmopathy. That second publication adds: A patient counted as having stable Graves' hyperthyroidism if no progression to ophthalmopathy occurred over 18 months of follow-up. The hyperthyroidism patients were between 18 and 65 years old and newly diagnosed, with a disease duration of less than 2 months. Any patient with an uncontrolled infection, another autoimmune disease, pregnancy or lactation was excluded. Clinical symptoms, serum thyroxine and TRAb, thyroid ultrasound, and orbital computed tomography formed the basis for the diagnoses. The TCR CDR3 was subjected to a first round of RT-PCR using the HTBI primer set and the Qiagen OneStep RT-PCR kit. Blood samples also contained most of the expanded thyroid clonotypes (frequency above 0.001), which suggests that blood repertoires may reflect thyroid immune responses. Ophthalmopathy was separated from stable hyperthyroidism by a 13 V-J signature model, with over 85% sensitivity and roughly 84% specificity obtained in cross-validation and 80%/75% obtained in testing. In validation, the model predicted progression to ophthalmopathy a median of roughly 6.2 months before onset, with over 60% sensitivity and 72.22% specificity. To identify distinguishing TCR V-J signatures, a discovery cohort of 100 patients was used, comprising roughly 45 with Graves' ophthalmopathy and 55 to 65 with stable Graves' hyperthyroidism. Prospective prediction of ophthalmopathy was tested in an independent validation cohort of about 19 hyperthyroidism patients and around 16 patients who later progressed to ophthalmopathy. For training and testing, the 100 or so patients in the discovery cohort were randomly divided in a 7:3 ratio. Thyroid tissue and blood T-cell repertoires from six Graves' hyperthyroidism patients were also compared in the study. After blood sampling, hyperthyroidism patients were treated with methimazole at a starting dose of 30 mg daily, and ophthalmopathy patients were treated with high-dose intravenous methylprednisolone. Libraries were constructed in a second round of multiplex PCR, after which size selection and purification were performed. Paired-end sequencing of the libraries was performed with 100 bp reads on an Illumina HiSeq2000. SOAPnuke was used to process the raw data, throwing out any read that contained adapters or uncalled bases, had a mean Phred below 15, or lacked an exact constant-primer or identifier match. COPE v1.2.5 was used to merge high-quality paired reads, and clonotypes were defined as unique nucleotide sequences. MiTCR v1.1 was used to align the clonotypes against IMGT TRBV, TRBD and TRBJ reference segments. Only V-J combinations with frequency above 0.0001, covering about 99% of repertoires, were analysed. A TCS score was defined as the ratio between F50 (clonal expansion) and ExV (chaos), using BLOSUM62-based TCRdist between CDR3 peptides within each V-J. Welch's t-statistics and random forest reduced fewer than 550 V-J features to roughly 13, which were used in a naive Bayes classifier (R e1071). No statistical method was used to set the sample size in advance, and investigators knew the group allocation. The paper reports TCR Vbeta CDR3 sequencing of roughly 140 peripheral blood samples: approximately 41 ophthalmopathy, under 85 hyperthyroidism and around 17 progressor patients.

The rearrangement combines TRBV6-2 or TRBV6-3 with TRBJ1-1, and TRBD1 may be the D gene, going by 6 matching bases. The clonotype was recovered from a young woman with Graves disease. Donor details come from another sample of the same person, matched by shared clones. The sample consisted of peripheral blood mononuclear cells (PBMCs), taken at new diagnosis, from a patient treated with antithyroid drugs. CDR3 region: CASRATGPSDTEAFF. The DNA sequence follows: TGTGCCAGCAGAGCGACAGGCCCAAGCGACACTGAAGCTTTCTTT.